Detailed here is one TCR beta chain. The sample comes from a study of blood T cell repertoires in COVID-19. Turning to the study itself: The United States, Italy and Spain supplied acute and convalescent COVID-19 samples.

In the authors' methods: Reference gene primers were amplified, and this amplification served to estimate nucleated cell counts. Assay used: immunoSEQ multiplex PCR; TCRdb lists only in-frame clones, some missing. D and trimming were read from the DNA, whereas the V and J calls and clone size are those reported in that table. The sample records tens of thousands of clones, about 89% being singletons. The germline V gene encodes CDR1 MNHNY and CDR2 SVGAGI (reference sequence). The CDR3 covers 16 residues. V gave up 5 bases and J gave up 5 bases, with 19 bases separating them. What was sequenced was peripheral blood. The receptor's source is a man in his sixties with active or convalescent COVID-19. V and J are TRBV6-6 and TRBJ1-5; a possible D gene is TRBD1 (6 bases). The DNA for the CDR3 is TGTGCCAGCAGTACGGGGACACCCTCCGAGCATCAGCCCCAGCATTTT. Protein product: CASSTGTPSEHQPQHF.